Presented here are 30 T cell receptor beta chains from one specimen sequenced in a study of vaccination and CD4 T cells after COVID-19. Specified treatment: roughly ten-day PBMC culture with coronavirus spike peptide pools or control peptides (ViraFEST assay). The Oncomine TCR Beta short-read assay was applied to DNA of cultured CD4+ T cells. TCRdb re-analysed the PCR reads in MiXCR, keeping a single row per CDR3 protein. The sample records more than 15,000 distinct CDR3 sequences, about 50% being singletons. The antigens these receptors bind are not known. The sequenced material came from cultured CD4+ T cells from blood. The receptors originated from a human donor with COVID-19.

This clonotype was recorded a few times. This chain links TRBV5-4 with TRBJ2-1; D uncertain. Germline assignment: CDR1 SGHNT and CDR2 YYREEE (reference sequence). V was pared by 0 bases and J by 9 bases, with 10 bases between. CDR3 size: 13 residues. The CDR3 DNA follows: TGTGCCAGCAGCTTGGGTAGCTTCCCTGAGCAGTTCTTC. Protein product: CASSLGSFPEQFF. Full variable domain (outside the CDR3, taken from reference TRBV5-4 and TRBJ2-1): ETGVTQSPTHLIKTRGQQVTLRCSSQSGHNTVSWYQQALGQGPQFIFQYYREEENGRGNFPPRFSGLQFPNYSSELNVNALELDDSALYLCASSLGSFPEQFFGPGTRLTVL.

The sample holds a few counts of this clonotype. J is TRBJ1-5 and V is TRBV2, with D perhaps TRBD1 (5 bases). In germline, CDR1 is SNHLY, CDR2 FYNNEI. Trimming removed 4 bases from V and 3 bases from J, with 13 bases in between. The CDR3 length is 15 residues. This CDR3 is CASSVGTADNQPQHF. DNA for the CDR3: TGTGCCAGCAGTGTCGGGACGGCTGACAATCAGCCCCAGCATTTT.

CDR3 sequence reads: CASSTAGVQPQHF. In nucleotides, the CDR3 is TGTGCCAGCAGTACTGCAGGGGTGCAGCCCCAGCATTTT. The rearrangement links TRBV6-1 to TRBJ1-5; a weak D match, TRBD1 (6 bases). The germline V and J ends were trimmed by 5 bases and 7 bases, with 12 bases remaining between them. This CDR3 spans 13 amino acids. CDR1 and CDR2 from the germline V gene are MNHNS and SASEGT.

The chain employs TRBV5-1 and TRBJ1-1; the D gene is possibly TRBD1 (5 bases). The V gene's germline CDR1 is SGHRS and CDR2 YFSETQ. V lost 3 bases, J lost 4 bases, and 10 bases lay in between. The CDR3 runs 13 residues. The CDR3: CASSSGESTEAFF. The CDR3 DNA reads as TGCGCCAGCAGCTCGGGGGAAAGCACTGAAGCTTTCTTT.

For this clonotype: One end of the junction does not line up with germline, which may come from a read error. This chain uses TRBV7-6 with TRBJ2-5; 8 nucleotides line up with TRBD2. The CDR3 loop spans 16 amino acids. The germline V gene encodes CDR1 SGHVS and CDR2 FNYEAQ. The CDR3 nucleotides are TGTGCTAGCAGCTTTGGTAGCGGGGCGCAACAAGAGACCCAGTACTTC. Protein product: CASSFGSGAQQETQYF.

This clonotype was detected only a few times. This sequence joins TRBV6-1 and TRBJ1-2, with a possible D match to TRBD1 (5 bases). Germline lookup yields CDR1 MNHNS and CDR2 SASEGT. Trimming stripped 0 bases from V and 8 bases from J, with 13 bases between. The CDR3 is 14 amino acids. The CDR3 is CASSEAPRGGGYTF. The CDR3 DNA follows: TGTGCCAGCAGTGAAGCGCCTAGGGGTGGCGGCTACACCTTC.

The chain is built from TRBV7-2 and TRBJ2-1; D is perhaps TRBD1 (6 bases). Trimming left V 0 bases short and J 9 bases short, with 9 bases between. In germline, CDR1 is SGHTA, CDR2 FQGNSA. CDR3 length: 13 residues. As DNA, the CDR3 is TGTGCCAGCAGCTTAGCGGAAGGGGGTGAGCAGTTCTTC. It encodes CASSLAEGGEQFF.

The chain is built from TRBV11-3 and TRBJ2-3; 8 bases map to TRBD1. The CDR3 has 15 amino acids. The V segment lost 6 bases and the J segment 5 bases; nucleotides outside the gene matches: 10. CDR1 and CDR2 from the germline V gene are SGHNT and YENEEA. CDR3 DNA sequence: TGTGCCAGCAGTTACGGTGTGGACAGGGTAGATACGCAGTATTTT. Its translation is CASSYGVDRVDTQYF.

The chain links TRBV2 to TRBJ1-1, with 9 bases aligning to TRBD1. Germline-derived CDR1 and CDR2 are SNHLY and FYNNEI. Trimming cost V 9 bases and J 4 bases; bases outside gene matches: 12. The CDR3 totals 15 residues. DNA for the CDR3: TGTGCCAGGCCCCACAGGGGGCAGTACCTCACTGAAGCTTTCTTT. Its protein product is CARPHRGQYLTEAFF.

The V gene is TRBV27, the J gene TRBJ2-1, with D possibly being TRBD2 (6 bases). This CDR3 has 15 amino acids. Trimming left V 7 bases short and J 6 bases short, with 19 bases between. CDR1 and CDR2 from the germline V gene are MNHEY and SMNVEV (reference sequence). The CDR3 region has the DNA TGTGCCAGCACTTTCCTCGGGAGCCAGGGCAATGAGCAGTTCTTC. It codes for CASTFLGSQGNEQFF.

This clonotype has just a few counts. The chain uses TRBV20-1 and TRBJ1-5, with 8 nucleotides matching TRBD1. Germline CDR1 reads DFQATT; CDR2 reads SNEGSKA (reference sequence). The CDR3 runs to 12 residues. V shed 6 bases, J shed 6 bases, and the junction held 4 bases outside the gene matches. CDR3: CSAGQGRQPQHF. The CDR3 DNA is TGCAGTGCAGGACAGGGTCGTCAGCCCCAGCATTTT.

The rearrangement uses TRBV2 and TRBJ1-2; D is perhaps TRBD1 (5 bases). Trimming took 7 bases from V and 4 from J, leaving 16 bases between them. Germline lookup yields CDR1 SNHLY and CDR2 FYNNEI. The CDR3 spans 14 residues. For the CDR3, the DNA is TGTGCCAGCACAAACATTCAGGGCGGCTATGGCTACACCTTC. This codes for CASTNIQGGYGYTF.

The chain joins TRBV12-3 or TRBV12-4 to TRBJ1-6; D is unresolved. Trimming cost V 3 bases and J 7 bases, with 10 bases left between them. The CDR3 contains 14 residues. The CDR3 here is CASSLGGKNSPLHF. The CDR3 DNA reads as TGTGCCAGCAGTTTGGGCGGCAAGAATTCACCCCTCCACTTT.

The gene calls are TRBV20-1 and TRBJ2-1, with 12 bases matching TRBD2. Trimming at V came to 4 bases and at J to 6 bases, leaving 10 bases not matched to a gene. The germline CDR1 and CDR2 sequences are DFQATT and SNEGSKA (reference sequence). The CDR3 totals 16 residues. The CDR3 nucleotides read TGCAGTGCTAAAACCTTGCTAGCGGGGGGGCTCAATGAGCAGTTCTTC. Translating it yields CSAKTLLAGGLNEQFF.

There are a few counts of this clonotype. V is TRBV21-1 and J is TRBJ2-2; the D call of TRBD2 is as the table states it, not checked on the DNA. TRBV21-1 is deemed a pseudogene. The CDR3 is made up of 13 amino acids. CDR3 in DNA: TGTGCCAGCCTAGCGGGGAACACCGGGGAGCTGTTTTTT. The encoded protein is CASLAGNTGELFF.

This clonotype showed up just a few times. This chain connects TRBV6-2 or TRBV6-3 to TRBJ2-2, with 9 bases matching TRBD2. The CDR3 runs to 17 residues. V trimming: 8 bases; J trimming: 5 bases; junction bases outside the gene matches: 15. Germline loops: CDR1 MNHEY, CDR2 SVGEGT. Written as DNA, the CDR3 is TGTGCCAGCGGGGAGATAGCGGGGGCTACCGGGACCGGGGAGCTGTTTTTT. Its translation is CASGEIAGATGTGELFF.

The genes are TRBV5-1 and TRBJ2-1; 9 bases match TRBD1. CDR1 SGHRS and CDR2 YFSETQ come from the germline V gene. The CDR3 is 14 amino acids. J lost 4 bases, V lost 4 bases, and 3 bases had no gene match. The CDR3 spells CASSIGQGYNEQFF. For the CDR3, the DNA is TGCGCCAGCAGCATAGGACAGGGGTACAATGAGCAGTTCTTC.

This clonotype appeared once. The CDR3 loop reads CASSQELGQGGGYTF. The CDR3 DNA reads TGCGCCAGCAGCCAAGAGTTGGGTCAGGGTGGGGGCTACACCTTC. The chain couples TRBV4-3 to TRBJ1-2; weak D call: TRBD1 (5 bases). The CDR3 covers 15 residues. V was trimmed by 0 bases and J by 8 bases, leaving 16 bases between them. Germline V gene data show CDR1 as LGHNA and CDR2 as YSLEER.

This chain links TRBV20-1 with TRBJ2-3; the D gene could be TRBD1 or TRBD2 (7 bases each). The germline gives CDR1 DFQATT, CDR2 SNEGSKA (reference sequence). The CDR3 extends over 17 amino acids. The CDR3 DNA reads TGCAGCCCCAGGGACAGCGGGGCGTCATTTTCCACAGATACGCAGTATTTT. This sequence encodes CSPRDSGASFSTDTQYF.

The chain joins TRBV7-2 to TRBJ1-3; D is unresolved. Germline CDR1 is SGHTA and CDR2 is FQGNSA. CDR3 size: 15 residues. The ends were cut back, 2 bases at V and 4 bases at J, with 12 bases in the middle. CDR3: CASSLTRQHGNTIYF. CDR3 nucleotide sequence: TGTGCCAGCAGCTTAACCCGCCAGCACGGAAACACCATATATTTT.

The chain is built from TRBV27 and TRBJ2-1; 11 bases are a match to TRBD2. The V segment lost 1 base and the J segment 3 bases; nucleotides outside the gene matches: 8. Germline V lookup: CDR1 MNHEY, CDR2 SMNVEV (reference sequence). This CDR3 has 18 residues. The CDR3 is CASSLLAGGPNLYNEQFF. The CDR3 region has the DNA TGTGCCAGCAGTTTATTAGCGGGGGGGCCAAATCTCTACAATGAGCAGTTCTTC.

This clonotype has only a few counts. In DNA, the CDR3 is TGTGCCAGCAGCCCATCCGGGGGGAGAGGGAATCAGCCCCAGCATTTT. Translation: CASSPSGGRGNQPQHF. V gene TRBV6-1 combines with J gene TRBJ1-5; D perhaps matches TRBD1 (5 bases). CDR3 length: 16 amino acids. The germline V gene encodes CDR1 MNHNS and CDR2 SASEGT. Trimming pared 6 bases from V and 4 bases from J, leaving 19 bases between.

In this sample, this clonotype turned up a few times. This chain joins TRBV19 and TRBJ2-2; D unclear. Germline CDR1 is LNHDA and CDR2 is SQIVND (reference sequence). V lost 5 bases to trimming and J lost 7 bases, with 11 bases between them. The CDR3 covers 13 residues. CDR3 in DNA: TGTGCCAGTAGTTCGCTCGGCGGCGGGGAGCTGTTTTTT. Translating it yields CASSSLGGGELFF.

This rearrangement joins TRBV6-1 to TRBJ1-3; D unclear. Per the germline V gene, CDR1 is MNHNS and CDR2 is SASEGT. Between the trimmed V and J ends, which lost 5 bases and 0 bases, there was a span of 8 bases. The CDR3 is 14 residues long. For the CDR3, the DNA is TGTGCCAGCAGTCAGGTGTTCTCTGGAAACACCATATATTTT. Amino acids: CASSQVFSGNTIYF.

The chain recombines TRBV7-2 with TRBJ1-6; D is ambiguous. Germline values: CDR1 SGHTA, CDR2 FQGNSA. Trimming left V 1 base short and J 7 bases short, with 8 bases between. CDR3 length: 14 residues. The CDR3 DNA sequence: TGTGCCAGCAGCTTAGTTATCTCGAATTCACCCCTCCACTTT. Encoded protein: CASSLVISNSPLHF.

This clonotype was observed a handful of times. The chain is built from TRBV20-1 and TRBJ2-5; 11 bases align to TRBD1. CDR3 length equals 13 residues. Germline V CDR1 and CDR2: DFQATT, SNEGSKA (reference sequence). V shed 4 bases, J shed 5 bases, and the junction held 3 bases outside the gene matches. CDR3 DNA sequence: TGCAGTGCTATCGGGACAGGGGGGGAGACCCAGTACTTC. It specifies CSAIGTGGETQYF.

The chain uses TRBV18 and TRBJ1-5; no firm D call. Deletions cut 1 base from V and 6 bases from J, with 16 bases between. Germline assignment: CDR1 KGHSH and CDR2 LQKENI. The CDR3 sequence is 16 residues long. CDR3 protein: CASSPQSSVPGQPQHF. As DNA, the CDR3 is TGTGCCAGCTCACCACAGTCCTCAGTTCCAGGTCAGCCCCAGCATTTT.

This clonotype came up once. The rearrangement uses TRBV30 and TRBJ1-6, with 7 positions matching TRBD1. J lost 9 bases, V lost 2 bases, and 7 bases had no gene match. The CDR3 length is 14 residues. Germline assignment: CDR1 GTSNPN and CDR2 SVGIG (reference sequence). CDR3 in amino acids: CAWSSDRVVSPLHF. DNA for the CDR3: TGTGCCTGGAGTTCAGACAGGGTAGTTTCACCCCTCCACTTT.

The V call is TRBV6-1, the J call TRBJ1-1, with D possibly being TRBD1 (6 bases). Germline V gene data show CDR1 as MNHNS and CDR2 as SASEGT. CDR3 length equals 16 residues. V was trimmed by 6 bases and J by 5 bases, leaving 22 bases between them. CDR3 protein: CASSFRAGGARTEAFF. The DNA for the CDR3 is TGTGCCAGCAGCTTCAGAGCGGGGGGGGCTAGGACTGAAGCTTTCTTT.

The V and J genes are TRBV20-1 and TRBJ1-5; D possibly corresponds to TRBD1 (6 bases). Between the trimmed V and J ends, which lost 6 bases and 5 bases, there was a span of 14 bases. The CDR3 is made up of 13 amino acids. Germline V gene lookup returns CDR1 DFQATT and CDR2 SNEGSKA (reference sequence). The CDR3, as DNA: TGCAGTGCCTCGCGGGAGGGGGATCAGCCCCAGCATTTT. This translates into CSASREGDQPQHF.